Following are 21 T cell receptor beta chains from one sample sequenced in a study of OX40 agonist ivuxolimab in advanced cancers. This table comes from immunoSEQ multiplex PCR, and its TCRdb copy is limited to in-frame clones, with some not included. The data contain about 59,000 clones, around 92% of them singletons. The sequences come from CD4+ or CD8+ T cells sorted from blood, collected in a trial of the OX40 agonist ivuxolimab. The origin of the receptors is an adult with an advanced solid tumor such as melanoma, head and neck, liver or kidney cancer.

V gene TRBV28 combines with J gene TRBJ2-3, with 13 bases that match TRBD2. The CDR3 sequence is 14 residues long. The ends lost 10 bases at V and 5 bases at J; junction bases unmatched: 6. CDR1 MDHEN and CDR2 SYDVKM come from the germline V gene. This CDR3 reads CATKLAGGQDTQYF. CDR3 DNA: TGTGCCACCAAACTAGCGGGGGGGCAAGATACGCAGTATTTT.

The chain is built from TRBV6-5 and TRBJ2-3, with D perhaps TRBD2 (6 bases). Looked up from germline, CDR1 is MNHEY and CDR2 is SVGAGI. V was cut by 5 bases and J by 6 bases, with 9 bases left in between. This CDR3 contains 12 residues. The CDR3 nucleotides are TGTGCCAGCAGTCCTGGGGGGGATACGCAGTATTTT. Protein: CASSPGGDTQYF.

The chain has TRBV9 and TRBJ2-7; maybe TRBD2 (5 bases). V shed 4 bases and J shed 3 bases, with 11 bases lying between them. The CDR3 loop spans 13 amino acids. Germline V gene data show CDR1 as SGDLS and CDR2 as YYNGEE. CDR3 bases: TGTGCCAGCAGCCCCGGGATAAACTACGAGCAGTACTTC. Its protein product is CASSPGINYEQYF.

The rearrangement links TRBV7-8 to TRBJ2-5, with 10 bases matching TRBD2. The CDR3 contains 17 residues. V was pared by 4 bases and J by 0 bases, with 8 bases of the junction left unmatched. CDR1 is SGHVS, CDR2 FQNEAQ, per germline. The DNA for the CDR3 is TGTGCCAGCAGCTCTCATCTAGCGGGGGCGTACCAAGAGACCCAGTACTTC. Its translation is CASSSHLAGAYQETQYF.

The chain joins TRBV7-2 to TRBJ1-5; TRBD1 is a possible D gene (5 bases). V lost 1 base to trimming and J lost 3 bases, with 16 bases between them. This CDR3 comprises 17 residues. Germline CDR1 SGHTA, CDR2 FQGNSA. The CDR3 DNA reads TGTGCCAGCAGCTTAGACTCGGTAGGGGTATTCAATCAGCCCCAGCATTTT. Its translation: CASSLDSVGVFNQPQHF.

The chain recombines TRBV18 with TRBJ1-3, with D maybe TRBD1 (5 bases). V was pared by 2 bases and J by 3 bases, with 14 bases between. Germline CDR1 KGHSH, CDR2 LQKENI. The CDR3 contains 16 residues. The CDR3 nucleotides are TGTGCCAGCTCACCAACCGCGGGGACGAATGGAAACACCATATATTTT. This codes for CASSPTAGTNGNTIYF.

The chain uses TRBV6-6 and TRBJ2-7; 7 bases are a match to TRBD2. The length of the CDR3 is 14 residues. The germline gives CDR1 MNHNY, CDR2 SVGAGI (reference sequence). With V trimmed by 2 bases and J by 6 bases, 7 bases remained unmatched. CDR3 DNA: TGTGCCAGCAGTTACGGGGTAGCGGGTATCGAGCAGTACGTC. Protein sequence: CASSYGVAGIEQYV.

Here the CDR3 DNA reads TGCGCCAGCAGCTTGGACGGGGGTCAGCCCCAGCATTTT. This sequence encodes CASSLDGGQPQHF. This chain joins TRBV5-1 and TRBJ1-5, with D possibly matching TRBD1 (5 bases). With 0 bases removed from V and 6 bases from J, the gap between germline ends came to 7 bases. The CDR3 is 13 amino acids. Germline values: CDR1 SGHRS, CDR2 YFSETQ.

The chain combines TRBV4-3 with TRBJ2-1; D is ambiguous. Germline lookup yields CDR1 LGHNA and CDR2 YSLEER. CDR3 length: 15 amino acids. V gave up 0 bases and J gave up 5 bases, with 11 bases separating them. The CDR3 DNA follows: TGCGCCAGCAGCCAAGATGGGCTGCGGCACAATGAGCAGTTCTTC. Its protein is CASSQDGLRHNEQFF.

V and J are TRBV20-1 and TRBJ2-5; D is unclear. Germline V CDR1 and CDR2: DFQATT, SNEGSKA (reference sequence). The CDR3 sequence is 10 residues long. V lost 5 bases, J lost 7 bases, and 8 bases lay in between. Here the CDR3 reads CSALLRTQYF. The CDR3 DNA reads TGCAGTGCTCTGCTACGGACCCAGTACTTC.

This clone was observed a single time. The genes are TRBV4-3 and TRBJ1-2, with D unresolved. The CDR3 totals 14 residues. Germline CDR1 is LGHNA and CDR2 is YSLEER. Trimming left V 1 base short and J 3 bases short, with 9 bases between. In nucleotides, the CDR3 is TGCGCCAGCAGCCAAGCCACAGAAGACTATGGCTACACCTTC. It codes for CASSQATEDYGYTF.

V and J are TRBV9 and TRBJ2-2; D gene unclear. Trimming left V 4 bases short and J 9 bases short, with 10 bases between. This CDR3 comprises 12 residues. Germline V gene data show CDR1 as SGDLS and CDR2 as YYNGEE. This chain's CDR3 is CASSPGSRELFF. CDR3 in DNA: TGTGCCAGCAGCCCCGGTTCTAGGGAGCTGTTTTTT. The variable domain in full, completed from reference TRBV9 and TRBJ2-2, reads DSGVTQTPKHLITATGQRVTLRCSPRSGDLSVYWYQQSLDQGLQFLIQYYNGEERAKGNILERFSAQQFPDLHSELNLSSLELGDSALYFCASSPGSRELFFGEGSRLTVL.

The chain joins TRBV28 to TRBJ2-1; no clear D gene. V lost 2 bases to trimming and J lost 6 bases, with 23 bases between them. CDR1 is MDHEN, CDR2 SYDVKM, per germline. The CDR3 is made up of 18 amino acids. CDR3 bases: TGTGCCAGCAGTTTACTCGTCTTCGGAGCGAAGGGCCCCAATGAGCAGTTCTTC. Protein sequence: CASSLLVFGAKGPNEQFF.

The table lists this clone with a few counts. In DNA form, the CDR3 reads TGTGCCAGCAGTGATATGGGGGGACTCCAGCCCCAGCATTTT. Encoded protein: CASSDMGGLQPQHF. The genes are TRBV6-1 and TRBJ1-5; a weak D match, TRBD1 (5 bases). Per germline, CDR1 MNHNS and CDR2 SASEGT. Between the trimmed V and J ends, which lost 3 bases and 7 bases, there was a span of 13 bases. The CDR3 spans 14 residues.

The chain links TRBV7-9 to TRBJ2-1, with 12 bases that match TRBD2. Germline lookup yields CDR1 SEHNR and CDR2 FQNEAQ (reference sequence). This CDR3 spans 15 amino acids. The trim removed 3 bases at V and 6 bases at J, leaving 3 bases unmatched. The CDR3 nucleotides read TGTGCCAGCAGCTTTGGACTAGCGGGGCTCAATGAGCAGTTCTTC. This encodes CASSFGLAGLNEQFF.

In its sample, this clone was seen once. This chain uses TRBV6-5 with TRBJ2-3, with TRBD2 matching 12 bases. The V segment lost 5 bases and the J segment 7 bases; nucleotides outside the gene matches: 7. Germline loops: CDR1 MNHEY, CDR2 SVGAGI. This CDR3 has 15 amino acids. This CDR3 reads CASSTRLAGAYTQYF. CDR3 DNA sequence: TGTGCCAGCAGTACACGACTAGCGGGAGCGTATACGCAGTATTTT.

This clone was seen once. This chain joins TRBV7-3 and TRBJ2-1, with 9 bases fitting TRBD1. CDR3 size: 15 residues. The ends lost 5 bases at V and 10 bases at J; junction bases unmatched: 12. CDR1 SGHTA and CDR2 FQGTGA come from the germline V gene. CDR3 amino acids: CASSTDTGTGPEQFF. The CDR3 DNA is TGTGCCAGCAGCACAGATACCGGGACAGGGCCAGAGCAGTTCTTC.

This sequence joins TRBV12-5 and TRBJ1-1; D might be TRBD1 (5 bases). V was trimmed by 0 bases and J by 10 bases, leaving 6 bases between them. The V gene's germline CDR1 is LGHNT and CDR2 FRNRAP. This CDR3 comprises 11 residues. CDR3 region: CASGLVGAAFF. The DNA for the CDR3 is TGTGCTAGTGGTTTGGTAGGGGCAGCTTTCTTT.

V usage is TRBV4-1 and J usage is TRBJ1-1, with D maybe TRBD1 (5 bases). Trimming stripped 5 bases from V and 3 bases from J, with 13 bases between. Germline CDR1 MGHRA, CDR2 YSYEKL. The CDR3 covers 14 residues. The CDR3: CASSSRGSDTEAFF. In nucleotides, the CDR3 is TGCGCCAGCAGCTCCCGGGGGTCGGACACTGAAGCTTTCTTT.

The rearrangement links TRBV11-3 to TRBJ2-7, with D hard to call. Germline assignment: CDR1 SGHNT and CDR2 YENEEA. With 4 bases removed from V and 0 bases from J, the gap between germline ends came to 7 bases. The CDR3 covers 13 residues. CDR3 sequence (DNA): TGTGCCAGCAGCTCTCGAATCTCCTACGAGCAGTACGTC. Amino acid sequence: CASSSRISYEQYV.

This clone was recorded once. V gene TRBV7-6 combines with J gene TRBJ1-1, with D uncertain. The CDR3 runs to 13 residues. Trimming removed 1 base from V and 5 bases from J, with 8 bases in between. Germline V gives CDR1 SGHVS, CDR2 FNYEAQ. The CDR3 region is CASSLEIGTEAFF. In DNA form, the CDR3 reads TGTGCCAGCAGCTTAGAGATTGGTACTGAAGCTTTCTTT.